This T cell receptor beta chain was identified during a study of blood T cell repertoires in COVID-19. Looking at the study overall: Both acute and convalescent COVID-19 samples were obtained from the United States, Italy and Spain. Sample material is recorded as cDNA or gDNA derived from T cells, B-cell-depleted T cells, or PBMCs.

Patients from Seattle were sampled longitudinally, starting during active infection. V was pared by 5 bases and J by 2 bases, with 10 bases between. The CDR3 consists of 13 residues. CDR1 is MNHEY, CDR2 SMNVEV, per germline (reference sequence). Some clones are missing from TCRdb's copy, which holds only in-frame ones; the method was immunoSEQ multiplex PCR. The data show roughly 480,000 clones, about 91% seen once. The source of this sequence is a man younger than 35 with COVID-19, enrolled during active disease. The source material was peripheral blood. The gene calls are TRBV27 and TRBJ2-7, with D tentatively TRBD1 (5 bases). The chain's CDR3 is CASSVGQAYEQYF. CDR3 sequence (DNA): TGTGCCAGCAGTGTCGGACAAGCCTACGAGCAGTACTTC.